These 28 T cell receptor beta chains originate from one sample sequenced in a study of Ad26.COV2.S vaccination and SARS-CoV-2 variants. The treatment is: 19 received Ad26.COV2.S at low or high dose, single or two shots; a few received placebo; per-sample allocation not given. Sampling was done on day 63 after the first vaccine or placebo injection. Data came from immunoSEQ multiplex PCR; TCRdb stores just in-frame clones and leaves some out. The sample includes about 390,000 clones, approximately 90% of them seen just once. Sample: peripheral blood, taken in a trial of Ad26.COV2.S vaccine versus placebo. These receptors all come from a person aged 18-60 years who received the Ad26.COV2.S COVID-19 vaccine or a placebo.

DNA of the CDR3: TGTGCCAGCAGTGAGGTTGGTGAAAAACTGTTTTTT. Its translation: CASSEVGEKLFF. The V and J genes are TRBV6-1 and TRBJ1-4; D remains ambiguous. V lost 3 bases to trimming and J lost 7 bases, with 6 bases between them. This CDR3 region has 12 residues. Looked up from germline, CDR1 is MNHNS and CDR2 is SASEGT.

The CDR3 nucleotides are TGTGCCAGCAGTTTCGGGACGGCCGGTGTTCAGCCCCAGCATTTT. Translation: CASSFGTAGVQPQHF. V gene TRBV2 combines with J gene TRBJ1-5, with a possible D match to TRBD1 (5 bases). The CDR3 has 15 amino acids. Trimming removed 5 bases at V and 6 bases at J, with 17 bases between. Germline lookup yields CDR1 SNHLY and CDR2 FYNNEI.

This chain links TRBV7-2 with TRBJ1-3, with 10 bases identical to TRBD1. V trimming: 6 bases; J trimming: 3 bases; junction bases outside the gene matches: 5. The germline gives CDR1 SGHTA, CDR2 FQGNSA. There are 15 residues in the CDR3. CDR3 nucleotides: TGTGCCAGCAGTTTTGGACAGGGGGTTGGAAACACCATATATTTT. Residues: CASSFGQGVGNTIYF. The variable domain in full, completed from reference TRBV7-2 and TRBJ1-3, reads GAGVSQSPSNKVTEKGKDVELRCDPISGHTALYWYRQSLGQGLEFLIYFQGNSAPDKSGLPSDRFSAERTGGSVSTLTIQRTQQEDSAVYLCASSFGQGVGNTIYFGEGSWLTVV.

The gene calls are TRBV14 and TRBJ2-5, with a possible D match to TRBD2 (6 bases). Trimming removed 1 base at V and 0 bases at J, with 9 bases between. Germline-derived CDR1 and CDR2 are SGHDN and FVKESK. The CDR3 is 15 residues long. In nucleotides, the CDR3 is TGTGCCAGCAGCCAAGGGCCTAGCGACCAAGAGACCCAGTACTTC. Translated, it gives CASSQGPSDQETQYF.

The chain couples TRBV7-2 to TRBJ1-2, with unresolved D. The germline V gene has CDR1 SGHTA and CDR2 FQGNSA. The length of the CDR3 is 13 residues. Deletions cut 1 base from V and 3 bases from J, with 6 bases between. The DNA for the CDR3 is TGTGCCAGCAGCTTAGGGCCCGACTATGGCTACACCTTC. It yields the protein CASSLGPDYGYTF.

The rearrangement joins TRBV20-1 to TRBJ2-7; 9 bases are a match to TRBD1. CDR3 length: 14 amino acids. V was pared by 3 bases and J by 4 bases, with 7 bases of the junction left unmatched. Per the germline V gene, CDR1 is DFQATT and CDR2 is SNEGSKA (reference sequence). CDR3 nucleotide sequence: TGCAGTGCTAGTTGGACAGGGGTCCCGTACGAGCAGTACTTC. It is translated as CSASWTGVPYEQYF.

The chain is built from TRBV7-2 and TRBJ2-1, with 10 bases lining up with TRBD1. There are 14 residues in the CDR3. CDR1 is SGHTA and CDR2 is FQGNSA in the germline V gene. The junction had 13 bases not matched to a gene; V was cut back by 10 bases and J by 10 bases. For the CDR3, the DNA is TGTGCCACACAACGGGACAGGGGTGCAGGGGAGCAGTTCTTC. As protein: CATQRDRGAGEQFF.

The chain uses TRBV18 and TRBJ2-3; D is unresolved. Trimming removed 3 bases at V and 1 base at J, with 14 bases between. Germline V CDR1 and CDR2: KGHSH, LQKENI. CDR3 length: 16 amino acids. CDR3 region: CASSPTSPGGTDTQYF. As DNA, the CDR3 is TGTGCCAGCTCACCCACTTCCCCGGGCGGCACAGATACGCAGTATTTT.

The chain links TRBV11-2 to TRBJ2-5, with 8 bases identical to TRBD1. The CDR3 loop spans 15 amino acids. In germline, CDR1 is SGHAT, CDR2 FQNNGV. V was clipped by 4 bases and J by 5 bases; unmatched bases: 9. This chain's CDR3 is CASSSSTGVGETQYF. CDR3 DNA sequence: TGTGCCAGCAGCTCTTCGACAGGGGTAGGGGAGACCCAGTACTTC.

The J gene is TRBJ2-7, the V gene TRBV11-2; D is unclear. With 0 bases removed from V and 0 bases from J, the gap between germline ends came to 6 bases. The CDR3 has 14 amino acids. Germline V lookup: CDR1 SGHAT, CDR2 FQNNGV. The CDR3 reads CASSLESDSYEQYF. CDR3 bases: TGTGCCAGCAGCTTAGAGTCGGACTCCTACGAGCAGTACTTC.

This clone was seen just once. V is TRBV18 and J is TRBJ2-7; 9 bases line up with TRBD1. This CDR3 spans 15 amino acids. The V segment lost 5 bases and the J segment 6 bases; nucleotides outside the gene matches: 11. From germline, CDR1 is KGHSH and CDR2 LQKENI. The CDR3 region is CASSDVGQGFGEQYF. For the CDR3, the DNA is TGTGCCAGCTCAGACGTCGGACAGGGGTTCGGCGAGCAGTACTTC.

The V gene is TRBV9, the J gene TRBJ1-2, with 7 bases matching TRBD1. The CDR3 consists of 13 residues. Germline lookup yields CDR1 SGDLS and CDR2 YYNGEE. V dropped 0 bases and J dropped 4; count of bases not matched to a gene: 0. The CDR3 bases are TGTGCCAGCAGCGTAGGGACAGGCTATGGCTACACCTTC. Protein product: CASSVGTGYGYTF.

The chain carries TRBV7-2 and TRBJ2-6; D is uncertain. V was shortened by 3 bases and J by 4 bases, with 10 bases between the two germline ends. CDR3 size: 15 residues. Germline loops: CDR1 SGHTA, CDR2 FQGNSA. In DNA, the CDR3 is TGTGCCAGCAGCTTCACAGTATCGGGGGCCAACGTCCTGACTTTC. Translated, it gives CASSFTVSGANVLTF.

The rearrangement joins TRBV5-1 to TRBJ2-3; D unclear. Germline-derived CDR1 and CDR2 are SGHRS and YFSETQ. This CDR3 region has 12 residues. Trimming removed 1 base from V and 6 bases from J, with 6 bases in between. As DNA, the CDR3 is TGCGCCAGCAGCTTGATTCAGGATACGCAGTATTTT. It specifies CASSLIQDTQYF.

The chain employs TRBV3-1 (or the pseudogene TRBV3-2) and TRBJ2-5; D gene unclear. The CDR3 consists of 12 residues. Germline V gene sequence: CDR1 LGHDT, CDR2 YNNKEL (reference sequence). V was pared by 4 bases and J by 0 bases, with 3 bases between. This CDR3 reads CASSPYQETQYF. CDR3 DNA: TGTGCCAGCAGCCCTTACCAAGAGACCCAGTACTTC.

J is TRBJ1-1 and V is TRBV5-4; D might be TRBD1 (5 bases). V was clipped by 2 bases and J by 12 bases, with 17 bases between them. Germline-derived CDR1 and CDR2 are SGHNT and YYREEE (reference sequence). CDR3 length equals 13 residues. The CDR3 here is CASSFRDHRETFF. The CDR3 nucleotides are TGTGCCAGCAGCTTCCGGGACCACCGAGAGACTTTCTTT.

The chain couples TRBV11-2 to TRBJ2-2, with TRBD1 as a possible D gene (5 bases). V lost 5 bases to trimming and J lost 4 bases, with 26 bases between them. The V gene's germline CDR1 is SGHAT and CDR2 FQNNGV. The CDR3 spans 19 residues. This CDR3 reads CASSPVGHEWGSLTGELFF. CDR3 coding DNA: TGTGCCAGCAGCCCAGTGGGGCATGAATGGGGTTCACTCACCGGGGAGCTGTTTTTT.

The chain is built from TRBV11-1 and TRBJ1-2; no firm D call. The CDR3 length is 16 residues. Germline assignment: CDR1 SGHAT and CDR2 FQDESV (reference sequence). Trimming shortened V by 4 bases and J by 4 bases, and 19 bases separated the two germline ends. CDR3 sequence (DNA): TGTGCCAGCAGCTCTTCCGGTGGGGTAGGCGGCTATGGCTACACCTTC. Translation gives CASSSSGGVGGYGYTF.

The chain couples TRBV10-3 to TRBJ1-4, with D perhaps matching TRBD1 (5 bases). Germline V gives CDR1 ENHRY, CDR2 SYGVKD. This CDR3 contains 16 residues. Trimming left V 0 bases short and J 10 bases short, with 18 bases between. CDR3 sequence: CAISESSQGNLGKLFF. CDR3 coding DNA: TGTGCCATCAGTGAGTCTTCGCAGGGCAACTTGGGAAAACTGTTTTTT.

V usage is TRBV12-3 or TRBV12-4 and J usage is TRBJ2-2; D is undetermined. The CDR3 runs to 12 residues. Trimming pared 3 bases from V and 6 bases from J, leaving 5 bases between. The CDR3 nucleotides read TGTGCCAGCAGTTTGGGGTCCGGGGAGCTGTTTTTT. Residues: CASSLGSGELFF.

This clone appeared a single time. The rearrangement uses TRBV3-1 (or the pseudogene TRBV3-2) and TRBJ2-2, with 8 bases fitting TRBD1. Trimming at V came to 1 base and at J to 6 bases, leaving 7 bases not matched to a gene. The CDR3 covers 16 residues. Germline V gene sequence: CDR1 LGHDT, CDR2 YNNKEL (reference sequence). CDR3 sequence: CASSQVRGPPPGELFF. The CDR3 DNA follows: TGTGCCAGCAGCCAAGTCAGGGGGCCACCCCCCGGGGAGCTGTTTTTT.

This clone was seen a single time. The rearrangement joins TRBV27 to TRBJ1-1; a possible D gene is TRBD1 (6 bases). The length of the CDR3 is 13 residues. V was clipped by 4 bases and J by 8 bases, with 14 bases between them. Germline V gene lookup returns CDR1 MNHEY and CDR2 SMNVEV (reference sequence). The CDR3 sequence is CASSYPGGGEAFF. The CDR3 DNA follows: TGTGCCAGCAGTTACCCGGGTGGGGGCGAAGCTTTCTTT.

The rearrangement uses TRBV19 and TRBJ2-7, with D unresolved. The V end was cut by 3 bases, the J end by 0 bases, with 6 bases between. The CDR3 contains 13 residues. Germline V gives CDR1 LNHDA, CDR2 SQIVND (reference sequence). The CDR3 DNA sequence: TGTGCCAGTAGTATGTTGGACTCCTACGAGCAGTACTTC. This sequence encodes CASSMLDSYEQYF.

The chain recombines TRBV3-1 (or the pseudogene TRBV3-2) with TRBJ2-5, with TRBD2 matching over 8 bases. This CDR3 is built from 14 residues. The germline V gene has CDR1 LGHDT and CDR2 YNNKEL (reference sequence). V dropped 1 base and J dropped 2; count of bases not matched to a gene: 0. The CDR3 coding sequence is TGTGCCAGCAGCCAAGTAGCGGGGCAAGAGACCCAGTACTTC. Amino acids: CASSQVAGQETQYF.

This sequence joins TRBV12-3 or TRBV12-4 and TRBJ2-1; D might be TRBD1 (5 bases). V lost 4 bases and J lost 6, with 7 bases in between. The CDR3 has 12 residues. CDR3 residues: CASSSGINEQFF. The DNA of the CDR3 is TGTGCCAGCAGTTCAGGGATCAATGAGCAGTTCTTC.

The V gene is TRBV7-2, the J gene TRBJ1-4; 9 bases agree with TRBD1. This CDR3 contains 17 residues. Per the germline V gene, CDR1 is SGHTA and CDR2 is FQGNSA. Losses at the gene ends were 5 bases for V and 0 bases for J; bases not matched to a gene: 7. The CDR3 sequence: CASSHRTGVATNEKLFF. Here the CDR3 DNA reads TGTGCCAGCAGCCACAGGACAGGGGTTGCAACTAATGAAAAACTGTTTTTT. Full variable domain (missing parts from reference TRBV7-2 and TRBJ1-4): GAGVSQSPSNKVTEKGKDVELRCDPISGHTALYWYRQSLGQGLEFLIYFQGNSAPDKSGLPSDRFSAERTGGSVSTLTIQRTQQEDSAVYLCASSHRTGVATNEKLFFGSGTQLSVL.

CDR3 loop: CASSQGSGPNTEAFF. The DNA of the CDR3 is TGCGCCAGCAGCCAAGGGTCCGGGCCGAACACTGAAGCTTTCTTT. The rearrangement links TRBV4-1 to TRBJ1-1; D remains unclear. The CDR3 is 15 amino acids. V lost 1 base, J lost 1 base, and 10 bases lay in between. The V gene's germline CDR1 is MGHRA and CDR2 YSYEKL.

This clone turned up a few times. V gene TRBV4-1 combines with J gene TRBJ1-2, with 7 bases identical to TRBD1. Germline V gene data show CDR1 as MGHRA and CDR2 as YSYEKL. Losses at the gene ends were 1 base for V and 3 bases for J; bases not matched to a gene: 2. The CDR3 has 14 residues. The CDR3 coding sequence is TGCGCCAGCAGCCAAGCCGGGACAGACTATGGCTACACCTTC. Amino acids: CASSQAGTDYGYTF.